Given below is one T cell receptor beta chain in context. Its target is unknown. These data originate in a study of T cells in Graves' hyperthyroidism and ophthalmopathy. V was clipped by 2 bases and J by 10 bases; unmatched bases: 14. Germline V CDR1 and CDR2: SEHNR, FQNEAQ (reference sequence). The CDR3 sequence is 17 residues long. Study-wide results and caveats: Ophthalmopathy and stable hyperthyroidism were separated by a 13 V-J model. Blood shared most expanded thyroid clonotypes above 0.001. For ophthalmopathy, model prediction preceded onset by a median 6.5 months.

Amplification targeted TCR beta CDR3 regions from RNA transcripts. Initially, a first-round RT-PCR of the TCR CDR3 employed the HTBI primer set. TCRdb used MiXCR to reprocess the multiplex PCR reads, holding one entry per CDR3 protein. The sample has about 640,000 distinct CDR3 sequences, just under 45% seen once. Sequenced material: peripheral blood or thyroid tissue (not recorded which). This clonotype was obtained from an adult man with Graves' disease, either hyperthyroidism or ophthalmopathy (not recorded which). This chain joins TRBV7-9 and TRBJ1-6, with 7 bases identical to TRBD1. CDR3 coding DNA: TGTGCCAGCAGCTTAAGGGACAGAGGCGGTTCGGGGTCACCCCTCCACTTT. It translates to CASSLRDRGGSGSPLHF.